A selection of T cell receptor beta chains follows, all from one sample in a study of Ad26.COV2.S vaccination and SARS-CoV-2 variants. The data were produced by immunoSEQ multiplex PCR, yet TCRdb's version contains in-frame clones alone and is incomplete. The table shows 300,000 to 400,000 clones, with around 83% occurring only once. The sample consisted of peripheral blood, taken in a trial of Ad26.COV2.S vaccine versus placebo. The source is a person aged 18-60 years who received the Ad26.COV2.S COVID-19 vaccine or a placebo. CDR3s include the opening cysteine and the closing phenylalanine or tryptophan. The D gene is left open where the match is weak. Where a row states a size, it is once, few, many or the class of an expanded clone; other rows omit it.

CDR3aa: CASSPGVVTGNTIYF; CDR3nt: TGTGCCAGCAGCCCGGGGGTAGTGACTGGAAACACCATATATTTT; abundance: NA; v_gene: TRBV5-5; len: 15; j_gene: TRBJ1-3; d_gene: NA
CDR3aa: CASSVDSGGAVGEQYF; CDR3nt: TGTGCCAGCAGCGTAGATAGCGGGGGGGCCGTTGGCGAGCAGTACTTC; abundance: once; v_gene: TRBV9; len: 16; j_gene: TRBJ2-7; d_gene: TRBD2
CDR3aa: CASNPTGDTNEQYF; CDR3nt: TGTGCCAGCAACCCCACAGGGGATACGAACGAGCAGTACTTC; abundance: NA; v_gene: TRBV7-3; len: 14; j_gene: TRBJ2-7; d_gene: TRBD1
CDR3aa: CASSPSQALSDQPQHF; CDR3nt: TGTGCCAGCTCACCAAGTCAGGCTCTGAGTGACCAGCCCCAGCATTTT; abundance: NA; v_gene: TRBV18; len: 16; j_gene: TRBJ1-5; d_gene: NA
CDR3aa: CASSLGGQWNYEQYF; CDR3nt: TGTGCCAGCTCCTTAGGGGGACAGTGGAACTACGAGCAGTACTTC; abundance: NA; v_gene: TRBV18; len: 15; j_gene: TRBJ2-7; d_gene: TRBD1
CDR3aa: CASSVDGHGGRYEQYF; CDR3nt: TGTGCCAGCAGCGTAGATGGGCATGGTGGGCGCTACGAGCAGTACTTC; abundance: NA; v_gene: TRBV9; len: 16; j_gene: TRBJ2-7; d_gene: NA
CDR3aa: CASSLGDRSYGYTF; CDR3nt: TGCGCCAGCAGCTTGGGGGACAGGTCCTATGGCTACACCTTC; abundance: NA; v_gene: TRBV5-1; len: 14; j_gene: TRBJ1-2; d_gene: TRBD1
CDR3aa: CASSLRAGSYEQYF; CDR3nt: TGTGCCAGCAGCTTGAGGGCGGGTTCCTACGAGCAGTACTTC; abundance: NA; v_gene: TRBV5-4; len: 14; j_gene: TRBJ2-7; d_gene: NA
CDR3aa: CASSPPGVGHEQYF; CDR3nt: TGTGCCAGCAGCCCACCAGGGGTTGGGCACGAGCAGTACTTC; abundance: NA; v_gene: TRBV7-2; len: 14; j_gene: TRBJ2-7; d_gene: NA
CDR3aa: CASRSSGGDNEQFF; CDR3nt: TGTGCCAGCAGGTCTAGCGGGGGGGACAATGAGCAGTTCTTC; abundance: NA; v_gene: TRBV2; len: 14; j_gene: TRBJ2-1; d_gene: TRBD2
CDR3aa: CASSLVAGGDTQYF; CDR3nt: TGTGCCAGCAGCTTAGTTGCCGGAGGAGATACGCAGTATTTT; abundance: once; v_gene: TRBV11-2; len: 14; j_gene: TRBJ2-3; d_gene: NA
CDR3aa: CASSQARTGPHYGYTF; CDR3nt: TGCGCCAGCAGCCAAGCCCGGACAGGGCCGCACTATGGCTACACCTTC; abundance: NA; v_gene: TRBV4-1; len: 16; j_gene: TRBJ1-2; d_gene: TRBD1
CDR3aa: CASREGTDGYTF; CDR3nt: TGTGCCAGCAGGGAGGGGACAGATGGCTACACCTTC; abundance: NA; v_gene: TRBV2; len: 12; j_gene: TRBJ1-2; d_gene: TRBD1
CDR3aa: CSVAWPGAYNEQFF; CDR3nt: TGCAGCGTTGCGTGGCCAGGGGCCTACAATGAGCAGTTCTTC; abundance: once; v_gene: TRBV29-1; len: 14; j_gene: TRBJ2-1; d_gene: NA
CDR3aa: CASSLGGGGNSPLHF; CDR3nt: TGCGCCAGCAGCCTGGGGGGGGGCGGGAATTCACCCCTCCACTTT; abundance: few; v_gene: TRBV4-1; len: 15; j_gene: TRBJ1-6; d_gene: NA
CDR3aa: CAKPLGFRPGHPYGYTF; CDR3nt: TGTGCCAAACCGTTAGGTTTCAGGCCGGGCCACCCCTATGGCTACACCTTC; abundance: NA; v_gene: TRBV27; len: 17; j_gene: TRBJ1-2; d_gene: NA
CDR3aa: CASSLKADSPLHF; CDR3nt: TGCGCCAGCAGCCTAAAAGCGGATTCACCCCTCCACTTT; abundance: NA; v_gene: TRBV4-3; len: 13; j_gene: TRBJ1-6; d_gene: NA
CDR3aa: CASSQDAAREAFF; CDR3nt: TGTGCCAGCAGCCAAGACGCGGCCCGAGAAGCTTTCTTT; abundance: NA; v_gene: TRBV3-1/TRBV3-2; len: 13; j_gene: TRBJ1-1; d_gene: NA
CDR3aa: CASSTTDVRGTEAFF; CDR3nt: TGTGCCAGTAGTACGACAGACGTTCGCGGCACTGAAGCTTTCTTT; abundance: NA; v_gene: TRBV19; len: 15; j_gene: TRBJ1-1; d_gene: NA
CDR3aa: CASARDSYYEQYF; CDR3nt: TGTGCCAGCGCCAGGGACTCCTACTACGAGCAGTACTTC; abundance: NA; v_gene: TRBV27; len: 13; j_gene: TRBJ2-7; d_gene: NA
CDR3aa: CASRGRTGWETQYF; CDR3nt: TGTGCCAGCAGGGGTAGAACAGGGTGGGAGACCCAGTACTTC; abundance: NA; v_gene: TRBV6-5; len: 14; j_gene: TRBJ2-5; d_gene: NA